This T cell receptor (beta chain) was observed in a study of control samples from healthy donors and cancer patients. The protocol was immunoSEQ multiplex PCR, while the TCRdb copy is restricted to in-frame clones and leaves out a portion. The sample contains around 28,000 clones, roughly 89% of which appear only once. The V segment lost 0 bases and the J segment 5 bases; nucleotides outside the gene matches: 3. The CDR3 spans 15 residues. Looked up from germline, CDR1 is GTSNPN and CDR2 is SVGIG (reference sequence). This TCR was sampled from a woman between 40 and 50 years old with lung cancer. Material: PBMCs. The J gene is TRBJ2-3, the V gene TRBV30; TRBD2 aligns across 12 bases. In DNA form, the CDR3 reads TGTGCCTGGAGTGTACTAGCGGGGGGAGGAGATACGCAGTATTTT. Translating gives CAWSVLAGGGDTQYF.